A single sample is the source of the 32 T cell receptor beta chains below, sequenced in a study of T cell responses to AZD1222 COVID-19 vaccine. Sequencing used immunoSEQ multiplex PCR; TCRdb keeps in-frame clones, though not all of them. This repertoire shows 200,000 to 250,000 clones, more than 85% found once; its top ten account for 0.9% to 1.1%. This specimen consisted of peripheral blood, obtained on day 0 of MenACWY control vaccination. The source of these receptors is an adult in good health.

The chain has TRBV3-1 (or the pseudogene TRBV3-2) and TRBJ1-4; TRBD1 matches at 8 bases. Germline CDR1 is LGHDT and CDR2 is YNNKEL (reference sequence). V was pared by 7 bases and J by 2 bases, with 3 bases of the junction left unmatched. The CDR3 consists of 14 residues. CDR3 residues: CASTGGITNEKLFF. In nucleotides, the CDR3 is TGTGCCAGCACAGGGGGCATCACTAATGAAAAACTGTTTTTT.

J is TRBJ2-7 and V is TRBV30, with 7 bases identical to TRBD1. Germline V gene sequence: CDR1 GTSNPN, CDR2 SVGIG (reference sequence). Trimming at V came to 3 bases and at J to 7 bases, leaving 6 bases not matched to a gene. This CDR3 is 12 amino acids long. The CDR3 protein is CAWSATGWEQYF. The DNA of the CDR3 is TGTGCCTGGAGCGCGACAGGGTGGGAGCAGTACTTC.

V usage is TRBV28 and J usage is TRBJ1-2, with D perhaps matching TRBD1 (6 bases). CDR1 and CDR2 from the germline V gene are MDHEN and SYDVKM. This CDR3 has 13 amino acids. The V and J ends lost 5 bases and 4 bases respectively, with 11 bases between them. CDR3 bases: TGTGCCAGCAGTCCCGGACAGCTCTATGGCTACACCTTC. As protein: CASSPGQLYGYTF.

The chain uses TRBV12-5 and TRBJ1-5; D perhaps matches TRBD1 (5 bases). The germline gives CDR1 LGHNT, CDR2 FRNRAP. The CDR3 totals 17 residues. V dropped 1 base and J dropped 3 bases, with 16 bases sitting between them. The CDR3 sequence is CASGLGPPTAPNQPQHF. CDR3 bases: TGTGCTAGTGGTTTGGGCCCGCCGACAGCACCCAATCAGCCCCAGCATTTT.

The chain joins TRBV6-5 to TRBJ1-1, with D hard to call. Germline values: CDR1 MNHEY, CDR2 SVGAGI. This CDR3 has 12 amino acids. V was trimmed by 6 bases and J by 0 bases, leaving 5 bases between them. The CDR3 DNA is TGTGCCAGCAGGTCCATGAACACTGAAGCTTTCTTT. This encodes CASRSMNTEAFF.

The CDR3 loop reads CASSYVLGKTEAFF. CDR3 bases: TGTGCCAGCAGCTATGTTCTGGGAAAGACTGAAGCTTTCTTT. The gene calls are TRBV5-6 and TRBJ1-1, with D uncertain. V was trimmed by 3 bases and J by 5 bases, leaving 14 bases between them. The germline V gene has CDR1 SGHDT and CDR2 YYEEEE. The CDR3 has 14 residues.

The chain is built from TRBV2 and TRBJ2-2; 7 bases are a match to TRBD1. The J segment lost 1 base and the V segment lost 7 bases, leaving 6 bases of the junction unmatched. The CDR3 extends over 15 amino acids. CDR1 is SNHLY and CDR2 is FYNNEI in the germline V gene. CDR3 in amino acids: CASTLTGRNTGELFF. The CDR3 DNA is TGTGCCAGCACTCTGACAGGGAGGAACACCGGGGAGCTGTTTTTT.

V gene TRBV19 combines with J gene TRBJ1-5, with 7 positions matching TRBD1. Unmatched junction bases numbered 3, after V lost 4 bases and J lost 0 bases. The CDR3 covers 15 residues. Germline V gene lookup returns CDR1 LNHDA and CDR2 SQIVND (reference sequence). The CDR3 loop is CASSTGTVSNQPQHF. The CDR3 DNA sequence: TGTGCCAGTAGTACCGGGACAGTTAGCAATCAGCCCCAGCATTTT.

For this clone: The same CDR3 also results from other DNA sequences found in this sample. V gene TRBV12-3 or TRBV12-4 combines with J gene TRBJ2-7, with unresolved D. This CDR3 spans 11 amino acids. V dropped 6 bases and J dropped 8 bases, with 11 bases sitting between them. The CDR3 DNA reads TGTGCCAGCAGCATTGTCAGTAAGCAGTACTTC. Translated: CASSIVSKQYF.

V is TRBV19 and J is TRBJ1-4; perhaps TRBD1 as D (6 bases). Trimming left V 4 bases short and J 3 bases short, with 15 bases between. The CDR3 is made up of 16 amino acids. Per germline, CDR1 LNHDA and CDR2 SQIVND (reference sequence). This chain's CDR3 is CASSRKGGASNEKLFF. Written as DNA, the CDR3 is TGTGCCAGTAGTAGGAAGGGGGGGGCTTCTAATGAAAAACTGTTTTTT.

The CDR3 coding sequence is TGTGCCAGCAGTGCCGTGGGGGGCTTGGGTCAGCCCCAGCATTTT. Its protein product is CASSAVGGLGQPQHF. This chain uses TRBV6-2 or TRBV6-3 with TRBJ1-5; the D gene is possibly TRBD1 (6 bases). CDR1 and CDR2 (germline): MNHEY, SVGEGT. V was pared by 5 bases and J by 6 bases, with 17 bases between. The CDR3 extends over 15 amino acids.

This clone was detected once. V usage is TRBV7-2 and J usage is TRBJ1-5; tentative D call: TRBD1 (6 bases). Trimming shortened V by 3 bases and J by 6 bases, and 12 bases separated the two germline ends. Germline loops: CDR1 SGHTA, CDR2 FQGNSA. This CDR3 comprises 14 residues. The CDR3 DNA is TGTGCCAGCAGCTTTTGGGGGCGAGGTCAGCCCCAGCATTTT. As protein: CASSFWGRGQPQHF.

The V gene is TRBV6-2 or TRBV6-3, the J gene TRBJ1-2; D not certain. Looked up from germline, CDR1 is MNHEY and CDR2 is SVGEGT. The CDR3 runs 14 residues. Trimming took off 6 bases at V and 8 bases at J, with 19 bases between the two ends. CDR3 amino acids: CASSPGPLPVGYTF. CDR3 DNA sequence: TGTGCCAGCAGCCCTGGACCGCTCCCTGTGGGCTACACCTTC.

As for this clone: The sample holds other DNA sequences that translate to the same CDR3. The CDR3 DNA follows: TGTGCCAGCTCACCCCCGGGACAGGGTCTCTACGAGCAGTACTTC. It is translated as CASSPPGQGLYEQYF. The chain uses TRBV18 and TRBJ2-7, with 9 bases identical to TRBD1. The trim removed 3 bases at V and 3 bases at J, leaving 6 bases unmatched. Per the germline V gene, CDR1 is KGHSH and CDR2 is LQKENI. The CDR3 is made up of 15 amino acids.

The V call is TRBV2, the J call TRBJ2-7; perhaps TRBD2 as D (5 bases). The V and J ends lost 3 bases and 6 bases respectively, with 15 bases between them. Germline CDR1 is SNHLY and CDR2 is FYNNEI. This CDR3 has 14 amino acids. The CDR3 spells CASSESRTVSEQYF. CDR3 bases: TGTGCCAGCAGTGAGTCCAGGACTGTGAGCGAGCAGTACTTC.

The chain carries TRBV19 and TRBJ2-1, with 8 bases that match TRBD2. The V and J ends lost 7 bases and 7 bases, in that order; junction bases with no gene match: 12. CDR3 length: 15 amino acids. Germline V gene sequence: CDR1 LNHDA, CDR2 SQIVND (reference sequence). CDR3 region: CASIAGTASGNEQFF. CDR3 DNA sequence: TGTGCCAGTATAGCGGGGACCGCCAGTGGGAATGAGCAGTTCTTC.

The chain recombines TRBV20-1 with TRBJ1-2; D is undetermined. The length of the CDR3 is 11 residues. With 1 base removed from V and 5 bases from J, the gap between germline ends came to 5 bases. In germline, CDR1 is DFQATT, CDR2 SNEGSKA (reference sequence). The CDR3 protein is CSARVGYGYTF. The CDR3 nucleotides read TGCAGTGCTAGAGTGGGGTATGGCTACACCTTC.

This sequence joins TRBV21-1 and TRBJ2-3; the table's D call, TRBD2, has no DNA check behind it. TRBV21-1 is a listed pseudogene. This CDR3 has 14 amino acids. This chain's CDR3 is CASSIRDCPWRQYF. In nucleotides, the CDR3 is TGTGCCAGCAGCATCCGGGACTGCCCCTGGAGGCAGTATTTT.

The CDR3 DNA follows: TGTGCCAGCTCACGGAACGACCGGCGCGAGATCGTGCAGTACTTC. This gives the protein CASSRNDRREIVQYF. This chain joins TRBV18 and TRBJ2-7; D uncertain. V lost 4 bases and J 9 bases, leaving 22 bases between the germline ends. The CDR3 sequence is 15 residues long. Looked up from germline, CDR1 is KGHSH and CDR2 is LQKENI.

This clone appeared once. The V and J genes are TRBV7-2 and TRBJ2-5; 9 bases line up with TRBD1. Trimming cost V 1 base and J 2 bases; bases outside gene matches: 5. CDR3 length: 16 residues. CDR1 and CDR2 from the germline V gene are SGHTA and FQGNSA. In nucleotides, the CDR3 is TGTGCCAGCAGCTTAGGGTCCGGGACAGGGCAAGAGACCCAGTACTTC. Protein product: CASSLGSGTGQETQYF.

The chain couples TRBV3-1 (or the pseudogene TRBV3-2) to TRBJ2-6, with D hard to call. Germline V gene sequence: CDR1 LGHDT, CDR2 YNNKEL (reference sequence). The CDR3 is 20 residues long. V was shortened by 4 bases and J by 2 bases, with 24 bases between the two germline ends. The CDR3 DNA follows: TGTGCCAGCAGCCCTCTCCTCCGGTCCGGGTTGTCGGCTGGGGCCAACGTCCTGACTTTC. Translation gives CASSPLLRSGLSAGANVLTF.

The rearrangement links TRBV4-3 to TRBJ1-3, with TRBD1 matching over 9 bases. The CDR3 runs 16 residues. After removal of 2 bases from V and 3 bases from J, the junction contained 5 bases not matched to a gene. Germline CDR1 LGHNA, CDR2 YSLEER. DNA of the CDR3: TGCGCCAGCAGCCAACCGGGACAGGGAAGTGGAAACACCATATATTTT. Encoded protein: CASSQPGQGSGNTIYF.

The V and J genes are TRBV4-2 and TRBJ2-4, with TRBD2 as a possible D gene (6 bases). The CDR3 is 17 amino acids. Germline CDR1 reads LGHNA; CDR2 reads YNFKEQ. V lost 0 bases to trimming and J lost 3 bases, with 15 bases between them. DNA for the CDR3: TGTGCCAGCAGCCAAGAAATGGCGAGCGGGCTCAAAAACATTCAGTACTTC. Translation: CASSQEMASGLKNIQYF.

The genes are TRBV2 and TRBJ2-2, with no clear D. V was cut by 2 bases and J by 7 bases, with 5 bases left in between. Germline V CDR1 and CDR2: SNHLY, FYNNEI. This CDR3 spans 12 amino acids. The chain's CDR3 is CASSEYSGELFF. For the CDR3, the DNA is TGTGCCAGCAGTGAATACAGCGGGGAGCTGTTTTTT.

The V call is TRBV28, the J call TRBJ1-6; D is ambiguous. The V gene lost 7 bases and the J gene lost 7 bases, with 14 bases spanning the gap. Germline V gene sequence: CDR1 MDHEN, CDR2 SYDVKM. The CDR3 runs to 14 residues. The CDR3 nucleotides read TGTGCCAGCACCAGGAATCCTTGGAATTCACCCCTCCACTTT. Protein: CASTRNPWNSPLHF.

A remark on this clone: At the DNA level, this CDR3 is encoded by other sequences in the same sample as well. This chain joins TRBV20-1 and TRBJ1-2; tentative D call: TRBD1 (5 bases). Between the trimmed V and J ends, which lost 3 bases and 5 bases, there was a span of 7 bases. The germline gives CDR1 DFQATT, CDR2 SNEGSKA (reference sequence). The CDR3 runs 11 residues. CDR3 sequence: CSASGGYGYTF. CDR3 coding DNA: TGCAGTGCTAGCGGGGGGTATGGCTACACCTTC.

The rearrangement joins TRBV6-5 to TRBJ2-7; D gene ambiguous. V was clipped by 7 bases and J by 1 base, with 17 bases between them. Germline V gene data show CDR1 as MNHEY and CDR2 as SVGAGI. The CDR3 is made up of 15 amino acids. The DNA of the CDR3 is TGTGCCAGCACCACTACCTCCTCGGCTTCCTACGAGCAGTACTTC. Translation gives CASTTTSSASYEQYF.

This rearrangement joins TRBV9 to TRBJ1-6; D is unresolved. The V and J ends lost 1 base and 0 bases respectively, with 8 bases between them. The CDR3 runs to 16 residues. CDR1 and CDR2 from the germline V gene are SGDLS and YYNGEE. CDR3 nucleotide sequence: TGTGCCAGCAGCGTACGGCAGAGCTCCTATAATTCACCCCTCCACTTT. Protein product: CASSVRQSSYNSPLHF. Full variable domain (remainder filled in from reference TRBV9 and TRBJ1-6): DSGVTQTPKHLITATGQRVTLRCSPRSGDLSVYWYQQSLDQGLQFLIQYYNGEERAKGNILERFSAQQFPDLHSELNLSSLELGDSALYFCASSVRQSSYNSPLHFGNGTRLTVT.

The V and J genes are TRBV6-5 and TRBJ1-2; D is perhaps TRBD1 (6 bases). The CDR3 runs to 13 residues. Trimming stripped 7 bases from V and 7 bases from J, with 16 bases between. CDR1 and CDR2 from the germline V gene are MNHEY and SVGAGI. As DNA, the CDR3 is TGTGCCAGCACCGCTAGGGGGGGCCTTGGCTACACCTTC. Translation: CASTARGGLGYTF.

This rearrangement joins TRBV21-1 to TRBJ1-5; TRBD1 is the table's D call and was not checked against the DNA. TRBV21-1 is tagged as a pseudogene. This CDR3 is 16 amino acids long. The CDR3 nucleotides read TGTGCCAGCAGCAAACTAACAGGGCCTTTCGGGATGTCCCAGCATTTT. It codes for CASSKLTGPFGMSQHF.

The chain recombines TRBV30 with TRBJ2-2, with no clear D. The CDR3 has 14 residues. Germline V gene lookup returns CDR1 GTSNPN and CDR2 SVGIG (reference sequence). V shed 1 base and J shed 5 bases, with 11 bases lying between them. The CDR3 sequence is CAWSGPGGTGELFF. The CDR3 DNA reads as TGTGCCTGGAGTGGTCCAGGTGGGACCGGGGAGCTGTTTTTT. Supplemented by reference TRBV30 and TRBJ2-2, the full variable domain reads SQTIHQWPATLVQPVGSPLSLECTVEGTSNPNLYWYRQAAGRGLQLLFYSVGIGQISSEVPQNLSASRPQDRQFILSSKKLLLSDSGFYLCAWSGPGGTGELFFGEGSRLTVL.

The V and J genes are TRBV27 and TRBJ2-7; 7 bases align to TRBD1. J lost 6 bases, V lost 4 bases, and 12 bases had no gene match. This CDR3 contains 15 residues. The germline CDR1 and CDR2 sequences are MNHEY and SMNVEV (reference sequence). CDR3: CASSSPDRSRGEQYF. The DNA of the CDR3 is TGTGCCAGCAGTTCCCCGGACAGGTCTAGGGGCGAGCAGTACTTC.